These 21 T cell receptor beta chains originate from one sample sequenced in a study of T cell responses to AZD1222 COVID-19 vaccine. Sequencing used immunoSEQ multiplex PCR; TCRdb keeps in-frame clones, though not all of them. The sample has 90,000 to 100,000 clones; approximately 88% are singletons. The input for sequencing was peripheral blood, taken 28 days after the second AZD1222 dose. Receptor source: an adult who received the AZD1222 COVID-19 vaccine.

Remarks on this clone: Within the sample, other DNA sequences also encode this same CDR3. The chain is built from TRBV11-2 and TRBJ2-3, with a weak D call TRBD2 (5 bases). V lost 3 bases to trimming and J lost 3 bases, with 7 bases between them. The germline CDR1 and CDR2 sequences are SGHAT and FQNNGV. The CDR3 consists of 13 residues. The CDR3 DNA sequence: TGTGCCAGCAGCTTGGCGGGTACAGATACGCAGTATTTT. Translation: CASSLAGTDTQYF.

This clone occurred once. The CDR3 DNA is TGTGCCAGCGTTAGGGAACCTACGAACACTGAAGCTTTCTTT. Its protein product is CASVREPTNTEAFF. The gene calls are TRBV2 and TRBJ1-1; D is unresolved. This CDR3 has 14 residues. From germline, CDR1 is SNHLY and CDR2 FYNNEI. Deletions cut 8 bases from V and 1 base from J, with 14 bases between.

The chain joins TRBV5-1 to TRBJ2-1; D not certain. Germline loops: CDR1 SGHRS, CDR2 YFSETQ. The CDR3 is 18 amino acids. The V gene lost 1 base and the J gene lost 8 bases, with 25 bases spanning the gap. The CDR3 nucleotides read TGCGCCAGCAGCTTGTTGGCGAGTGGGTCTAGTTTTGGGCATGAGCAGTTCTTC. The encoded protein is CASSLLASGSSFGHEQFF.

The rearrangement uses TRBV19 and TRBJ1-6; D unclear. V was trimmed by 7 bases and J by 7 bases, leaving 17 bases between them. CDR3 size: 15 residues. In germline, CDR1 is LNHDA, CDR2 SQIVND (reference sequence). Here the CDR3 reads CASNEVRGQNSPLHF. Here the CDR3 DNA reads TGTGCCAGTAACGAAGTCCGGGGTCAAAATTCACCCCTCCACTTT.

The chain couples TRBV12-3 or TRBV12-4 to TRBJ1-1, with a tentative D call TRBD1 (5 bases). CDR3 length equals 12 residues. Trimming shortened V by 3 bases and J by 8 bases, and 10 bases separated the two germline ends. In DNA, the CDR3 is TGTGCCAGCAGTTTGGGACGGCTCGAAGCTTTCTTT. Translating it yields CASSLGRLEAFF.

The J gene is TRBJ2-7, the V gene TRBV3-1 (or the pseudogene TRBV3-2); TRBD2 aligns across 7 bases. Germline V gene lookup returns CDR1 LGHDT and CDR2 YNNKEL (reference sequence). The V gene end was trimmed by 4 bases and the J gene end by 4 bases; junction bases not matched to a gene: 4. The length of the CDR3 is 13 residues. The CDR3 reads CASSPRGTYEQYF. DNA of the CDR3: TGTGCCAGCAGCCCGCGGGGGACTTACGAGCAGTACTTC.

The rearrangement links TRBV6-5 to TRBJ1-2; D may be TRBD1 (6 bases). In germline, CDR1 is MNHEY, CDR2 SVGAGI. V was cut by 6 bases and J by 8 bases, with 16 bases left in between. CDR3 length: 13 residues. The CDR3 DNA reads TGTGCCAGCAGAAGCCGACAGGTTAGCGGCTACACCTTC. Translation gives CASRSRQVSGYTF.

The chain carries TRBV19 and TRBJ1-2; tentatively, D is TRBD1 (5 bases). The germline V and J ends were trimmed by 7 bases and 8 bases, with 20 bases remaining between them. CDR3 size: 14 residues. Germline V gene data show CDR1 as LNHDA and CDR2 as SQIVND (reference sequence). The CDR3 nucleotides read TGTGCCAGTACTGGGACGGGCGGTGGTCGGGGCTACACCTTC. Translated: CASTGTGGGRGYTF.

In its sample, this clone was seen once. This chain links TRBV6-5 with TRBJ2-2; D not certain. The V gene's germline CDR1 is MNHEY and CDR2 SVGAGI. Trimming took 1 base from V and 4 from J, leaving 4 bases between them. The length of the CDR3 is 13 residues. The CDR3 DNA follows: TGTGCCAGCAGTTACTTGGCCACCGGGGAGCTGTTTTTT. This translates into CASSYLATGELFF.

The chain combines TRBV5-6 with TRBJ2-1; 14 nucleotides agree with TRBD2. V shed 5 bases, J shed 16 bases, and the junction held 17 bases outside the gene matches. The CDR3 has 16 residues. Germline loops: CDR1 SGHDT, CDR2 YYEEEE. The CDR3 reads CASSLLSGTSGSTGFF. DNA for the CDR3: TGTGCCAGCAGTTTACTATCCGGGACTAGCGGGAGCACGGGTTTCTTC.

V usage is TRBV4-1 and J usage is TRBJ1-4; maybe TRBD1 (5 bases). Trimming took 4 bases from V and 7 from J, leaving 19 bases between them. This CDR3 is 16 amino acids long. Germline V gene lookup returns CDR1 MGHRA and CDR2 YSYEKL. The CDR3 is CASSRDTQPGGEKLFF. CDR3 sequence (DNA): TGCGCCAGCAGCCGCGATACTCAACCCGGGGGTGAAAAACTGTTTTTT.

Here the CDR3 reads CASSLLPYEQYF. Written as DNA, the CDR3 is TGTGCCAGCAGCTTGCTTCCCTACGAGCAGTACTTC. The chain carries TRBV5-4 and TRBJ2-7; D gene unclear. Germline V lookup: CDR1 SGHNT, CDR2 YYREEE (reference sequence). The V and J ends lost 1 base and 2 bases respectively, with 4 bases between them. CDR3 length: 12 residues.

The V call is TRBV9, the J call TRBJ2-2; unclear D gene. The CDR3 extends over 13 amino acids. Trimming left V 3 bases short and J 0 bases short, with 3 bases between. Germline V lookup: CDR1 SGDLS, CDR2 YYNGEE. The CDR3 nucleotides read TGTGCCAGCAGCGAGACGAACACCGGGGAGCTGTTTTTT. Amino acids: CASSETNTGELFF.

The chain joins TRBV7-9 to TRBJ1-2; 7 bases line up with TRBD1. Germline V gene lookup returns CDR1 SEHNR and CDR2 FQNEAQ (reference sequence). CDR3 length: 14 amino acids. The V segment lost 5 bases and the J segment 1 base; nucleotides outside the gene matches: 4. The CDR3: CASSHTGDNYGYTF. The CDR3 nucleotides read TGTGCCAGCAGCCATACAGGGGATAACTATGGCTACACCTTC.

The gene calls are TRBV7-9 and TRBJ1-4; perhaps TRBD1 as D (5 bases). The CDR3 extends over 14 amino acids. CDR1 and CDR2 from the germline V gene are SEHNR and FQNEAQ (reference sequence). Trimming stripped 5 bases from V and 2 bases from J, with 9 bases between. The CDR3 nucleotides are TGTGCCAGCAGCCTGACAGAGACTAATGAAAAACTGTTTTTT. This translates into CASSLTETNEKLFF.

This chain joins TRBV30 and TRBJ2-3, with 10 bases lining up with TRBD2. Looked up from germline, CDR1 is GTSNPN and CDR2 is SVGIG (reference sequence). The CDR3 extends over 15 amino acids. Trimming took 0 bases from V and 2 from J; bases not matched to a gene: 2. The DNA for the CDR3 is TGTGCCTGGAGTGTAGGACTAGCGGACACAGATACGCAGTATTTT. This codes for CAWSVGLADTDTQYF. The entire variable domain, with the rest obtained from reference TRBV30 and TRBJ2-3, is as follows: SQTIHQWPATLVQPVGSPLSLECTVEGTSNPNLYWYRQAAGRGLQLLFYSVGIGQISSEVPQNLSASRPQDRQFILSSKKLLLSDSGFYLCAWSVGLADTDTQYFGPGTRLTVL.

The genes are TRBV27 and TRBJ1-2; D gene ambiguous. The CDR3 loop spans 13 amino acids. CDR1 and CDR2 from the germline V gene are MNHEY and SMNVEV (reference sequence). Trimming left V 3 bases short and J 4 bases short, with 9 bases between. CDR3 protein: CASSFVGSYGYTF. CDR3 nucleotides: TGTGCCAGCAGTTTCGTAGGGAGCTATGGCTACACCTTC.

The chain employs TRBV5-4 and TRBJ2-7; D is possibly TRBD2 (7 bases). V was clipped by 0 bases and J by 2 bases, with 15 bases between them. Germline V gives CDR1 SGHNT, CDR2 YYREEE (reference sequence). The CDR3 covers 16 residues. For the CDR3, the DNA is TGTGCCAGCAGCTTGGAGGGGGGGACGGCGACCTACGAGCAGTACTTC. Amino acid sequence: CASSLEGGTATYEQYF.

The V and J genes are TRBV9 and TRBJ2-5, with D perhaps given as TRBD1 or TRBD2 (5 bases each). V was pared by 0 bases and J by 9 bases, with 18 bases between. CDR1 and CDR2 from the germline V gene are SGDLS and YYNGEE. The CDR3 extends over 15 amino acids. The CDR3 sequence is CASSVGRTRGTAQYF. CDR3 bases: TGTGCCAGCAGCGTAGGCAGGACTCGTGGGACGGCCCAGTACTTC.

The chain is built from TRBV6-4 and TRBJ2-5, with a weak D call TRBD1 (6 bases). Trimming left V 3 bases short and J 5 bases short, with 10 bases between. Germline V gene data show CDR1 as MRHNA and CDR2 as SNTAGT. CDR3 size: 13 residues. The CDR3, as DNA: TGTGCCAGCAGTGAACAGGGCGGGGAGACCCAGTACTTC. It encodes CASSEQGGETQYF.

This chain connects TRBV19 to TRBJ1-4, with 8 bases that match TRBD1. J was trimmed by 7 bases and V by 5 bases; bases with no gene match: 6. Germline V CDR1 and CDR2: LNHDA, SQIVND (reference sequence). CDR3 length: 14 residues. The CDR3 reads CASSVQGGSEKLFF. CDR3 DNA: TGTGCCAGTAGTGTACAGGGGGGAAGTGAAAAACTGTTTTTT.